These 6 T cell receptor beta chains were all obtained from the same sample, sequenced in a study of metastatic and nonmetastatic thyroid tumors (dated by TCRdb to about 2020). No patient had received any treatment before thyroid surgery. Library construction relied on PCR. The run used an Illumina HiSeq 4000. TCRdb handled the public reads itself, with Q25 trimming in fastp and clone calling in MiXCR, and kept productive beta chains. A total of about 14,000 clones appear in this sample, about 27% of them only once. The ten largest clones take up approximately 20% of the sample. Input material: tumor tissue. The source of these receptors is a female donor with papillary thyroid cancer or a benign thyroid nodule (not recorded which). Some clones in this sample may be carry-over from other donors' samples.

This clone was detected once. The chain combines TRBV13 with TRBJ1-3, with TRBD1 matching over 8 bases. This CDR3 is 19 amino acids long. Germline CDR1 reads PRHDT; CDR2 reads FYEKMQ (reference sequence). The V and J ends lost 2 bases and 0 bases, in that order; junction bases with no gene match: 12. For the CDR3, the DNA is TGTGCCAGCAGCTTACAGGACAGGGTACCCCATAGCTCTGGAAACACCATATATTTT. Amino acid sequence: CASSLQDRVPHSSGNTIYF.

The V call is TRBV13, the J call TRBJ1-1; the D gene is possibly TRBD1 (6 bases). The CDR3 has 14 residues. The germline CDR1 and CDR2 sequences are PRHDT and FYEKMQ (reference sequence). The ends were cut back, 1 base at V and 2 bases at J, with 8 bases in the middle. CDR3 amino acids: CASSLVRGNTEAFF. CDR3 nucleotide sequence: TGTGCCAGCAGCTTAGTCAGGGGAAACACTGAAGCTTTCTTT. The full variable domain, in which reference TRBV13 and TRBJ1-1 provide the parts outside the CDR3, is AAGVIQSPRHLIKEKRETATLKCYPIPRHDTVYWYQQGPGQDPQFLISFYEKMQSDKGSIPDRFSAQQFSDYHSELNMSSLELGDSALYFCASSLVRGNTEAFFGQGTRLTVV.

This clone appeared many times. The chain carries TRBV6-1 and TRBJ2-1; perhaps TRBD2 as D (6 bases). CDR1 is MNHNS, CDR2 SASEGT, per germline. Trimming stripped 1 base from V and 8 bases from J, with 12 bases between. There are 14 residues in the CDR3. Here the CDR3 reads CASSEGLAFYEQFF. CDR3 DNA sequence: TGTGCCAGCAGTGAAGGGCTAGCGTTCTATGAGCAGTTCTTC.

The V call is TRBV30, the J call TRBJ1-6; unclear D gene. Germline assignment: CDR1 GTSNPN and CDR2 SVGIG (reference sequence). The CDR3 length is 14 residues. V dropped 1 base and J dropped 6 bases, with 10 bases sitting between them. CDR3 sequence: CAWSGGRRNSPLHF. The DNA of the CDR3 is TGTGCCTGGAGTGGAGGCAGACGTAATTCACCCCTCCACTTT.

The rearrangement uses TRBV12-3 or TRBV12-4 and TRBJ2-7, with TRBD2 as a possible D gene (6 bases). V lost 5 bases, J lost 7 bases, and 24 bases lay in between. The CDR3 has 16 amino acids. The CDR3 nucleotides are TGTGCCAGCAGTCGCGGGGCCGGGGTCCTACTGGGGGAGCAGTACTTC. Residues: CASSRGAGVLLGEQYF.

This clone was counted ten times or more. Since a much larger clone is just one base distant, this may be a read error. At the DNA level, this CDR3 is encoded by other sequences in the same sample as well. The gene calls are TRBV27 and TRBJ1-2; D is possibly TRBD1 (5 bases). The CDR3 covers 13 residues. Germline V gene lookup returns CDR1 MNHEY and CDR2 SMNVEV (reference sequence). DNA for the CDR3: TGTGCCAGCAGTGCCCTTGGGACCTATGGTTACACCTTC. Its translation: CASSALGTYGYTF.